These 27 T cell receptor beta chains share one sample of origin, sequenced in a study of T-cell memory formation after mild COVID-19. One entry per CDR3 protein results from TCRdb running MiXCR on the 5' RACE reads. In the table there are under 250,000 distinct CDR3 sequences, 9.5% to 10% of which are singletons. The material sequenced was PBMCs or a T cell subset sorted from them (not recorded which). These receptors were collected from a man aged 18 to 29 who had mild COVID-19 (a few samples of this study predate the infection). Cell type and time point are not known.

In its sample, this clonotype was seen a few times. CDR3 DNA sequence: TGTGCCAGCAGCGTAGGAACTAGCGGGGGGGCGGAGACCCAGTACTTC. Residues: CASSVGTSGGAETQYF. This sequence joins TRBV9 and TRBJ2-5, with TRBD2 matching 13 bases. The V gene's germline CDR1 is SGDLS and CDR2 YYNGEE. The V and J ends lost 0 bases and 5 bases, in that order; junction bases with no gene match: 4. This CDR3 comprises 16 residues.

There are a few counts of this clonotype. This sequence joins TRBV11-2 and TRBJ2-1, with D perhaps TRBD1 (6 bases). Germline V gene sequence: CDR1 SGHAT, CDR2 FQNNGV. Trimming cost V 6 bases and J 3 bases, with 15 bases left between them. The CDR3 has 15 amino acids. The CDR3 bases are TGTGCCAGCAGGACTATCAGGGGCCTCTACAATGAGCAGTTCTTC. This gives the protein CASRTIRGLYNEQFF.

The DNA for the CDR3 is TGTGCCAGCAGTTTCTACAGCCGGCTTGAAAAACTGTTTTTT. Encoded protein: CASSFYSRLEKLFF. V gene TRBV28 combines with J gene TRBJ1-4; no definite D call. Deletions cut 3 bases from V and 7 bases from J, with 12 bases between. Germline loops: CDR1 MDHEN, CDR2 SYDVKM. This CDR3 is 14 amino acids long.

This clonotype was found a few times. The chain employs TRBV3-1 and TRBJ1-4, with a possible D match to TRBD1 (5 bases). Per germline, CDR1 LGHDT and CDR2 YNNKEL (reference sequence). Trimming cost V 0 bases and J 8 bases, with 7 bases left between them. This CDR3 has 13 amino acids. CDR3 protein: CASSQEGPEKLFF. CDR3 sequence (DNA): TGTGCCAGCAGCCAAGAGGGGCCCGAAAAACTGTTTTTT.

V is TRBV7-6 and J is TRBJ2-3; 10 bases match TRBD2. CDR1 is SGHVS, CDR2 FNYEAQ, per germline. The CDR3 runs to 16 residues. V shed 2 bases, J shed 1 base, and the junction held 3 bases outside the gene matches. The CDR3 bases are TGTGCCAGCAGCTTAATAGCGGGGGGACGCACAGATACGCAGTATTTT. Translation gives CASSLIAGGRTDTQYF.

The V and J genes are TRBV5-1 and TRBJ2-3; tentatively, D is TRBD1 (6 bases). Germline lookup yields CDR1 SGHRS and CDR2 YFSETQ. CDR3 length: 15 amino acids. V gave up 0 bases and J gave up 4 bases, with 12 bases separating them. CDR3 coding DNA: TGCGCCAGCAGCTTGGAGGGACAACACGCAGATACGCAGTATTTT. It encodes CASSLEGQHADTQYF.

The rearrangement uses TRBV5-6 and TRBJ1-6; D gene unclear. CDR1 and CDR2 (germline): SGHDT, YYEEEE. V lost 0 bases and J 11 bases, leaving 12 bases between the germline ends. This CDR3 has 14 amino acids. Written as DNA, the CDR3 is TGTGCCAGCAGCTTGGGAGCCAAATCGGCACCCCTCCACTTT. Translating gives CASSLGAKSAPLHF.

The table lists this clonotype with a few counts. This chain joins TRBV4-3 and TRBJ1-6, with D unresolved. V lost 0 bases and J 3 bases, leaving 12 bases between the germline ends. The germline gives CDR1 LGHNA, CDR2 YSLEER. The CDR3 is 17 residues long. CDR3 DNA sequence: TGCGCCAGCAGCCAAGAAGTCCGACAACGCTATAATTCACCCCTCCACTTT. As protein: CASSQEVRQRYNSPLHF.

This clonotype was detected only a few times. V and J are TRBV12-3 or TRBV12-4 and TRBJ2-5, with D maybe TRBD1 (5 bases). This CDR3 spans 17 amino acids. The V gene lost 2 bases and the J gene lost 2 bases, with 18 bases spanning the gap. CDR3 residues: CASSLSLDITLQETQYF. CDR3 in DNA: TGTGCCAGCAGTTTATCCCTGGACATAACCCTGCAAGAGACCCAGTACTTC.

This clonotype was seen a handful of times. The gene calls are TRBV9 and TRBJ2-7; no reliable D call. The CDR3 has 15 residues. CDR1 and CDR2 from the germline V gene are SGDLS and YYNGEE. V lost 2 bases and J 0 bases, leaving 12 bases between the germline ends. CDR3 region: CASSVSLKGSYEQYV. CDR3 coding DNA: TGTGCCAGCAGCGTGAGCCTCAAGGGCTCCTACGAGCAGTACGTC.

This clonotype appeared a few times. This chain joins TRBV5-6 and TRBJ2-2, with TRBD2 matching 13 bases. Germline V gene sequence: CDR1 SGHDT, CDR2 YYEEEE. J was trimmed by 6 bases and V by 1 base; bases with no gene match: 3. The CDR3 is made up of 16 amino acids. CDR3 in DNA: TGTGCCAGCAGCTTGCTGGGACTAGCGGGGCCCGGGGAGCTGTTTTTT. Its protein is CASSLLGLAGPGELFF.

This clonotype was seen many times. J is TRBJ2-3 and V is TRBV5-1; 7 bases fit TRBD2. Germline CDR1 reads SGHRS; CDR2 reads YFSETQ. The CDR3 spans 16 residues. After removal of 4 bases from V and 6 bases from J, the junction contained 14 bases not matched to a gene. In DNA form, the CDR3 reads TGCGCCAGCAGCCTCCAGGGAGCGGGGCCGGTGGATACGCAGTATTTT. Protein product: CASSLQGAGPVDTQYF.

This clonotype occurred a few times. The J gene is TRBJ1-1, the V gene TRBV6-6, with 7 positions matching TRBD1. J gave up 3 bases and V 6 bases, and 13 bases lay outside the gene matches. The CDR3 extends over 16 amino acids. Per germline, CDR1 MNHNY and CDR2 SVGAGI (reference sequence). In DNA form, the CDR3 reads TGTGCCAGCAGCCGTCGACAGGGAGGGAGGGACACTGAAGCTTTCTTT. Translation: CASSRRQGGRDTEAFF.

This clonotype was detected only a few times. The genes are TRBV11-2 and TRBJ2-1; D is possibly TRBD2 (8 bases). Trimming removed 5 bases at V and 0 bases at J, with 14 bases between. Germline lookup yields CDR1 SGHAT and CDR2 FQNNGV. This CDR3 comprises 16 residues. Here the CDR3 DNA reads TGTGCCAGCAGCCCGCGGGGGGACAGCTCCTACAATGAGCAGTTCTTC. This gives the protein CASSPRGDSSYNEQFF.

This clonotype turned up a few times. The chain is built from TRBV28 and TRBJ1-1; 9 bases are a match to TRBD1. Germline V gene sequence: CDR1 MDHEN, CDR2 SYDVKM. Unmatched junction bases numbered 5, after V lost 9 bases and J lost 0 bases. CDR3 size: 14 residues. The CDR3 bases are TGTGCCAGTTTGACAGGGGGTTTGAACACTGAAGCTTTCTTT. Translated: CASLTGGLNTEAFF.

The J gene is TRBJ2-1, the V gene TRBV7-2; 8 bases match TRBD2. Germline V CDR1 and CDR2: SGHTA, FQGNSA. The CDR3 loop spans 14 amino acids. The ends lost 2 bases at V and 7 bases at J; junction bases unmatched: 4. CDR3: CASSLSTSDNEQFF. The CDR3 DNA follows: TGTGCCAGCAGCTTATCGACTAGCGATAATGAGCAGTTCTTC.

The rearrangement joins TRBV5-1 to TRBJ2-1, with 7 nucleotides matching TRBD2. This CDR3 is 16 amino acids long. V trimming: 5 bases; J trimming: 10 bases; junction bases outside the gene matches: 18. Germline CDR1 is SGHRS and CDR2 is YFSETQ. CDR3 sequence reads: CASRPGSGALTGEQFF. The CDR3 nucleotides are TGCGCCAGCAGGCCCGGGAGCGGGGCCCTCACGGGGGAGCAGTTCTTC.

This clonotype was detected a few times. The chain joins TRBV20-1 to TRBJ1-6; D ambiguous. The V gene lost 2 bases and the J gene lost 0 bases, with 11 bases spanning the gap. The germline V gene has CDR1 DFQATT and CDR2 SNEGSKA (reference sequence). The CDR3 consists of 16 residues. CDR3 sequence: CSARRTFSSYNSPLHF. CDR3 bases: TGCAGTGCTAGACGCACATTCAGCTCCTATAATTCACCCCTCCACTTT.

This clonotype turned up a few times. Written as DNA, the CDR3 is TGTGCCTGGAGTGGTCCTGGAAACCCTGCCTATGGCTACACCTTC. It specifies CAWSGPGNPAYGYTF. The chain employs TRBV30 and TRBJ1-2; D not certain. The CDR3 consists of 15 residues. The germline V gene has CDR1 GTSNPN and CDR2 SVGIG (reference sequence). Trimming shortened V by 1 base and J by 4 bases, and 16 bases separated the two germline ends.

The V call is TRBV7-3, the J call TRBJ2-1; D perhaps matches TRBD1 (5 bases). This CDR3 spans 13 amino acids. The germline V and J ends were trimmed by 5 bases and 6 bases, with 11 bases remaining between them. Germline V gives CDR1 SGHTA, CDR2 FQGTGA. CDR3 in DNA: TGTGCCAGCAGCCCCTCTAGGGGCAATGAGCAGTTCTTC. Its protein product is CASSPSRGNEQFF. Variable domain in full (rest from reference TRBV7-3 and TRBJ2-1): GAGVSQTPSNKVTEKGKYVELRCDPISGHTALYWYRQSLGQGPEFLIYFQGTGAADDSGLPNDRFFAVRPEGSVSTLKIQRTERGDSAVYLCASSPSRGNEQFFGPGTRLTVL.

As DNA, the CDR3 is TGTGCCAGCAGCGTAGGGGCCGTGGAGACCCAGTACTTC. Residues: CASSVGAVETQYF. J is TRBJ2-5 and V is TRBV9; D remains ambiguous. The CDR3 consists of 13 residues. Trimming removed 0 bases from V and 5 bases from J, with 8 bases in between. Germline V gives CDR1 SGDLS, CDR2 YYNGEE.

This clonotype was found once. The chain links TRBV3-1 to TRBJ2-3; D may be TRBD2 (5 bases). This CDR3 is 14 amino acids long. The germline gives CDR1 LGHDT, CDR2 YNNKEL (reference sequence). V shed 4 bases and J shed 6 bases, with 14 bases lying between them. As DNA, the CDR3 is TGTGCCAGCAGCCCCTATAGAGGGTCGGATACGCAGTATTTT. It specifies CASSPYRGSDTQYF.

This clonotype was observed a handful of times. The V gene is TRBV5-1, the J gene TRBJ2-3; tentative D call: TRBD2 (6 bases). The length of the CDR3 is 14 residues. Looked up from germline, CDR1 is SGHRS and CDR2 is YFSETQ. The V end lost 7 bases, the J end lost 2 bases, and 14 bases lay between the germline ends. CDR3 nucleotides: TGCGCCAGCCGAGGGTGGGGACTCACAGATACGCAGTATTTT. Its translation is CASRGWGLTDTQYF.

V and J are TRBV5-6 and TRBJ2-3; 8 nucleotides line up with TRBD2. The ends lost 3 bases at V and 3 bases at J; junction bases unmatched: 6. Germline lookup yields CDR1 SGHDT and CDR2 YYEEEE. The CDR3 runs 15 residues. CDR3 sequence reads: CASSSGLAGTDTQYF. The CDR3 coding sequence is TGTGCCAGCAGCTCTGGACTAGCTGGAACAGATACGCAGTATTTT.

The rearrangement joins TRBV5-6 to TRBJ2-6; D unclear. Trimming shortened V by 3 bases and J by 0 bases, and 13 bases separated the two germline ends. CDR1 is SGHDT and CDR2 is YYEEEE in the germline V gene. This CDR3 spans 17 amino acids. The CDR3 loop reads CASSSPGRISGANVLTF. As DNA, the CDR3 is TGTGCCAGCAGCTCGCCCGGACGGATCTCTGGGGCCAACGTCCTGACTTTC. Full variable domain (outside the CDR3, taken from reference TRBV5-6 and TRBJ2-6): DAGVTQSPTHLIKTRGQQVTLRCSPKSGHDTVSWYQQALGQGPQFIFQYYEEEERQRGNFPDRFSGHQFPNYSSELNVNALLLGDSALYLCASSSPGRISGANVLTFGAGSRLTVL.

Points on this clonotype: This may come from a read error, since a much larger clone is one base off. This chain links TRBV5-1 with TRBJ2-3, with D possibly TRBD1 on 6 matching bases. The CDR3 sequence is 14 residues long. Per germline, CDR1 SGHRS and CDR2 YFSETQ. Trimming took off 2 bases at V and 2 bases at J, with 9 bases between the two ends. The CDR3 DNA sequence: TGCGCCAGCAGCTTAGAGGGGGACACAGATACGCAGTATTTT. Translation gives CASSLEGDTDTQYF. The whole variable domain, filled in from reference TRBV5-1 and TRBJ2-3, reads KAGVTQTPRYLIKTRGQQVTLSCSPISGHRSVSWYQQTPGQGLQFLFEYFSETQRNKGNFPGRFSGRQFSNSRSEMNVSTLELGDSALYLCASSLEGDTDTQYFGPGTRLTVL.

The V and J genes are TRBV10-3 and TRBJ1-1; tentative D call: TRBD1 (5 bases). Trimming cost V 5 bases and J 4 bases, with 11 bases left between them. Looked up from germline, CDR1 is ENHRY and CDR2 is SYGVKD. The CDR3 covers 13 residues. The CDR3 coding sequence is TGTGCCATCAGTCTGGAGGGGAGCACTGAAGCTTTCTTT. Translated: CAISLEGSTEAFF.